Following are 22 T cell receptor beta chains from one sample sequenced in a study of cytomegalovirus exposure and HLA in healthy donors. Profiling relied on immunoSEQ multiplex PCR, and the TCRdb table lists in-frame clones only, not all of them. The sample contains roughly 120,000 clones, around 92% of which appear only once. Source material: PBMCs. The receptor source for this set is a man younger than 40 in good health and CMV-seronegative.

CDR3 loop: CASSPDMNQPQHF. DNA of the CDR3: TGTGCCAGCAGCCCGGACATGAATCAGCCCCAGCATTTT. The chain is built from TRBV5-4 and TRBJ1-5; D might be TRBD1 (5 bases). The germline V and J ends were trimmed by 4 bases and 4 bases, with 9 bases remaining between them. Germline CDR1 and CDR2: SGHNT and YYREEE (reference sequence). The CDR3 has 13 residues.

The chain recombines TRBV28 with TRBJ2-7, with a tentative D call TRBD1 (7 bases). CDR3 size: 13 residues. Germline values: CDR1 MDHEN, CDR2 SYDVKM. Trimming left V 5 bases short and J 9 bases short, with 17 bases between. The CDR3 loop is CASSQTDREVQYF. The CDR3 region has the DNA TGTGCCAGCAGTCAAACCGACAGGGAGGTGCAGTACTTC. Full variable domain (outside the CDR3, taken from reference TRBV28 and TRBJ2-7): DVKVTQSSRYLVKRTGEKVFLECVQDMDHENMFWYRQDPGLGLRLIYFSYDVKMKEKGDIPEGYSVSREKKERFSLILESASTNQTSMYLCASSQTDREVQYFGPGTRLTVT.

The V gene is TRBV4-1, the J gene TRBJ1-1; the D is unclear. CDR1 and CDR2 (germline): MGHRA, YSYEKL. CDR3 length equals 16 residues. V lost 4 bases and J 5 bases, leaving 20 bases between the germline ends. The CDR3 bases are TGCGCCAGCAGCCCTCATCAGTCGGTATTCGGGACTGAAGCTTTCTTT. Translated, it gives CASSPHQSVFGTEAFF.

The chain uses TRBV6-5 and TRBJ1-2; no clear D. In germline, CDR1 is MNHEY, CDR2 SVGAGI. The CDR3 sequence is 14 residues long. Trimming removed 10 bases from V and 0 bases from J, with 15 bases in between. CDR3 in DNA: TGTGCCACCATCGACATGGGCTCTAACTATGGCTACACCTTC. Translated, it gives CATIDMGSNYGYTF.

The chain joins TRBV23-1 to TRBJ1-1; D call uncertain. TRBV23-1 is filed as an ORF, its function uncertain. The CDR3 totals 18 residues. Deletions cut 2 bases from V and 0 bases from J, with 19 bases between. This chain's CDR3 is CASSQQTLPTQMNTEAFF. CDR3 nucleotide sequence: TGCGCCAGCAGTCAACAGACACTGCCGACCCAAATGAACACTGAAGCTTTCTTT.

The V call is TRBV29-1, the J call TRBJ2-7, with TRBD2 matching over 7 bases. V lost 7 bases to trimming and J lost 2 bases; unmatched junction nucleotides: 11. CDR3 length equals 14 residues. Germline V CDR1 and CDR2: SQVTM, ANQGSEA. This chain's CDR3 is CSASGGGAAYEQYF. In nucleotides, the CDR3 is TGCAGCGCCTCGGGAGGCGGGGCGGCCTACGAGCAGTACTTC.

The chain uses TRBV5-1 and TRBJ1-6; no clear D. Trimming shortened V by 0 bases and J by 7 bases, and 17 bases separated the two germline ends. The CDR3 is made up of 17 amino acids. CDR1 and CDR2 from the germline V gene are SGHRS and YFSETQ. The CDR3 region is CASSLGPWQDSNSPLHF. In DNA form, the CDR3 reads TGCGCCAGCAGCTTGGGGCCCTGGCAGGACTCCAATTCACCCCTCCACTTT.

The chain employs TRBV27 and TRBJ2-2, with 7 bases that match TRBD2. This CDR3 comprises 14 residues. With 5 bases clipped from V and 1 base from J, the junction kept 1 base outside the gene matches. CDR1 and CDR2 (germline): MNHEY, SMNVEV (reference sequence). The CDR3 reads CASSGGENTGELFF. In DNA form, the CDR3 reads TGTGCCAGCAGTGGGGGGGAGAACACCGGGGAGCTGTTTTTT.

The V and J genes are TRBV19 and TRBJ2-3; 7 bases align to TRBD1. The CDR3 is 15 residues long. V gave up 3 bases and J gave up 2 bases; unmatched junction bases: 5. Germline-derived CDR1 and CDR2 are LNHDA and SQIVND (reference sequence). The CDR3 region is CASSIRTGPTDTQYF. The CDR3 nucleotides are TGTGCCAGTAGTATCAGGACAGGCCCCACAGATACGCAGTATTTT.

The CDR3, as DNA: TGTGCCAGTACCGACACCGGGACAGCGAGCTACGAGCAGTACTTC. It is translated as CASTDTGTASYEQYF. The V call is TRBV19, the J call TRBJ2-7, with 7 bases identical to TRBD1. The CDR3 is made up of 15 amino acids. Germline V gives CDR1 LNHDA, CDR2 SQIVND (reference sequence). V trimming: 7 bases; J trimming: 3 bases; junction bases outside the gene matches: 12. Combining the CDR3 with reference TRBV19 and TRBJ2-7 gives the whole variable domain DGGITQSPKYLFRKEGQNVTLSCEQNLNHDAMYWYRQDPGQGLRLIYYSQIVNDFQKGDIAEGYSVSREKKESFPLTVTSAQKNPTAFYLCASTDTGTASYEQYFGPGTRLTVT.

The genes are TRBV9 and TRBJ2-1; TRBD2 is a possible D gene (6 bases). The CDR3 length is 17 residues. With 4 bases removed from V and 8 bases from J, the gap between germline ends came to 25 bases. The germline CDR1 and CDR2 sequences are SGDLS and YYNGEE. The CDR3 here is CASSHQLGGKVKDEQFF. The CDR3, as DNA: TGTGCCAGCAGCCATCAACTAGGCGGGAAAGTAAAGGATGAGCAGTTCTTC.

The V gene is TRBV18, the J gene TRBJ2-5, with 10 bases aligning to TRBD1. The CDR3 is 14 amino acids. With 8 bases clipped from V and 5 bases from J, the junction kept 8 bases outside the gene matches. Germline CDR1 reads KGHSH; CDR2 reads LQKENI. CDR3 loop: CASRGTGAMETQYF. CDR3 sequence (DNA): TGTGCCAGCCGGGGGACAGGGGCGATGGAGACCCAGTACTTC. Variable domain in full (rest from reference TRBV18 and TRBJ2-5): NAGVMQNPRHLVRRRGQEARLRCSPMKGHSHVYWYRQLPEEGLKFMVYLQKENIIDESGMPKERFSAEFPKEGPSILRIQQVVRGDSAAYFCASRGTGAMETQYFGPGTRLLVL.

V and J are TRBV5-6 and TRBJ2-1, with D possibly matching TRBD2 (5 bases). V was trimmed by 1 base and J by 6 bases, leaving 8 bases between them. The CDR3 is 13 amino acids. The germline gives CDR1 SGHDT, CDR2 YYEEEE. Written as DNA, the CDR3 is TGTGCCAGCAGCTTGTCGCTAGCCAATGAGCAGTTCTTC. Amino acids: CASSLSLANEQFF.

The rearrangement links TRBV5-4 to TRBJ2-4; perhaps TRBD2 as D (8 bases). V lost 4 bases, J lost 7 bases, and 27 bases lay in between. The CDR3 loop spans 18 amino acids. CDR1 and CDR2 from the germline V gene are SGHNT and YYREEE (reference sequence). CDR3 in amino acids: CASSIGTAGATRRNIQYF. The CDR3 nucleotides read TGTGCCAGCAGCATCGGGACAGCGGGGGCCACCCGAAGGAACATTCAGTACTTC. Full variable domain (remainder filled in from reference TRBV5-4 and TRBJ2-4): ETGVTQSPTHLIKTRGQQVTLRCSSQSGHNTVSWYQQALGQGPQFIFQYYREEENGRGNFPPRFSGLQFPNYSSELNVNALELDDSALYLCASSIGTAGATRRNIQYFGAGTRLSVL.

The chain is built from TRBV14 and TRBJ2-1; TRBD2 agrees at 8 bases. The CDR3 has 15 amino acids. V trimming: 5 bases; J trimming: 4 bases; junction bases outside the gene matches: 7. Germline V gene data show CDR1 as SGHDN and CDR2 as FVKESK. The DNA of the CDR3 is TGTGCCAGCAGCTTGGGACTAGTGTCGTACAATGAGCAGTTCTTC. This gives the protein CASSLGLVSYNEQFF.

The J gene is TRBJ2-3, the V gene TRBV20-1, with 7 bases that match TRBD1. V gave up 6 bases and J gave up 10 bases; unmatched junction bases: 7. The CDR3 is 11 amino acids. Germline V gene data show CDR1 as DFQATT and CDR2 as SNEGSKA (reference sequence). DNA of the CDR3: TGCAGTGCCATCAGGGGGTATTCGCAGTATTTT. Protein: CSAIRGYSQYF.

The gene calls are TRBV5-4 and TRBJ2-2; D gene uncertain. Germline CDR1 reads SGHNT; CDR2 reads YYREEE (reference sequence). The V end was cut by 2 bases, the J end by 4 bases, with 9 bases between. This CDR3 contains 14 residues. The CDR3 region has the DNA TGTGCCAGCAGCTTCCGGCGGTCCACCGGGGAGCTGTTTTTT. This gives the protein CASSFRRSTGELFF.

This clone occurred a few times. The chain recombines TRBV6-6 with TRBJ1-1, with D hard to call. Germline loops: CDR1 MNHNY, CDR2 SVGAGI (reference sequence). This CDR3 is built from 12 residues. V shed 8 bases and J shed 0 bases, with 7 bases lying between them. Here the CDR3 reads CASSPLNTEAFF. The CDR3 nucleotides read TGTGCCAGCTCCCCGTTGAACACTGAAGCTTTCTTT.

The chain links TRBV6-5 to TRBJ2-7; TRBD1 agrees at 8 bases. The germline CDR1 and CDR2 sequences are MNHEY and SVGAGI. CDR3 length: 15 amino acids. V lost 5 bases, J lost 5 bases, and 11 bases stayed unmatched. CDR3 amino acids: CASSTQGAGGHEQYF. The CDR3 DNA reads as TGTGCCAGCAGTACCCAGGGGGCTGGGGGACACGAGCAGTACTTC.

The rearrangement uses TRBV28 and TRBJ2-1, with D perhaps matching TRBD1 (6 bases). Deletions cut 8 bases from V and 10 bases from J, with 12 bases between. The length of the CDR3 is 11 residues. Germline lookup yields CDR1 MDHEN and CDR2 SYDVKM. CDR3 sequence: CASEVGTEQFF. CDR3 DNA: TGTGCCAGCGAGGTCGGGACAGAGCAGTTCTTC. Variable domain in full (rest from reference TRBV28 and TRBJ2-1): DVKVTQSSRYLVKRTGEKVFLECVQDMDHENMFWYRQDPGLGLRLIYFSYDVKMKEKGDIPEGYSVSREKKERFSLILESASTNQTSMYLCASEVGTEQFFGPGTRLTVL.

V gene TRBV10-1 combines with J gene TRBJ1-1; D call uncertain. Trimming removed 3 bases at V and 2 bases at J, with 7 bases between. The V gene's germline CDR1 is WNHNN and CDR2 SYGVQD (reference sequence). The CDR3 contains 13 residues. The CDR3 is CASSEPRNTEAFF. For the CDR3, the DNA is TGCGCCAGCAGTGAACCCAGAAACACTGAAGCTTTCTTT.

The chain combines TRBV7-2 with TRBJ1-2, with 10 bases matching TRBD1. Germline-derived CDR1 and CDR2 are SGHTA and FQGNSA. This CDR3 has 13 amino acids. V dropped 5 bases and J dropped 8; count of bases not matched to a gene: 5. CDR3 nucleotide sequence: TGTGCCAGCAGCCACGGACAGGGGGACGGCTACACCTTC. The encoded protein is CASSHGQGDGYTF.